This T cell receptor (beta chain) was identified in a study of T cell repertoires in cytomegalovirus infection (dated by TCRdb to about 2019). For context, the study as a whole: Recently identified HLA-C-restricted CMV epitopes, whose presentation resists viral immunomodulation, were targeted by peptide stimulations together with well-studied HLA-B-restricted epitopes. Donor HLA type was relevant to the analysis, as public TCR beta signatures indicated carriage of CMV infection together with the matching HLA type.

In its sample, this clonotype was seen a few times. This receptor's antigen is unknown. No quality values exist for individual bases; no much larger clone is one base distant. Summary of the overall study and its limitations: In the ex vivo response, HLA-C-restricted CMV-specific TCR beta clonotypes were dominant, and in two of eight donors the single most frequent clonotype came from this HLA-C-restricted group. Carriers of CMV infection plus the relevant HLA type were discriminated by the cumulative frequency of public TCR beta family members in the study cohort and in an independent roughly 340-donor cohort.

Sequencing used an Illumina HiSeq 1500. In TCRdb, the public reads were trimmed at Q25 with fastp and aligned with MiXCR, with productive beta chains retained. One record per CDR3 amino acid sequence lists the most common genes and DNA. The sample yields a few hundred thousand distinct CDR3 sequences; under 45% were counted once. 48% of the sample rests with the top ten. In light of the paper, this sample's treatment or condition label describes: in vitro stimulation with specific CMV peptide epitopes to enrich CMV-specific T cells. The CDR3 has 14 amino acids, counting the end cysteine and phenylalanine. Only CDR3 DNA is held: 42 bases, read in frame from base 1. A distance of 15 bases separates the germline ends of V and J, which lose 3 bases and 9 bases respectively. Sequences LNHDA (CDR1) and SQIVND (CDR2) are obtained from the germline V gene (reference sequence).

The V and J genes are TRBV19 and TRBJ1-3, with an unclear D gene assignment. The specimen comprised cultured PBMCs, sampled from culture after CMV antigen stimulation. The clonotype was recovered from a human donor in good health (CMV status not recorded). Some clones in this sample may be carry-over from other donors' samples. The CDR3 sequence is CASSMEWPGSTIYF. The nucleotides read TGTGCCAGTAGTATGGAGTGGCCGGGCAGCACCATATATTTT.